This TCR beta chain was obtained from a study of shared clonotypes between healthy human individuals. The wider study: Each donor's CD8 memory used one plate, CD8 naive two, each CD4 subset three.

Study-wide points: Naive subsets tended to show greater estimated richness than memory subsets.

With regard to this clone: What it binds is not known.

An even split of each subset's genomic DNA across several immunoSEQ plates was performed. Authors' methods: Junction-only sequences without quality scores came from ImmunoSEQ, so filtering differed. Produced via immunoSEQ multiplex PCR; TCRdb's table is partial and in-frame only. That table gives V, J and clone size, and the DNA gave D and trimming. The table lists more than 500,000 clones, 90% to 95% of them singletons. CDR3 length equals 14 residues. The V and J ends lost 3 bases and 4 bases, in that order; junction bases with no gene match: 3. Germline CDR1 is LNHNV and CDR2 is YYDKDF (reference sequence). Naive CD8 isolation took CD45RO-negative cells positively selected for CCR7 and excluded terminally differentiated effector memory CD45RA+ cells.

The genes are TRBV15 and TRBJ2-3, with 8 bases identical to TRBD2. The sequence was obtained from a woman between 25 and 40 years old in good health. Sequencing was done on a sample of naive CD8+ T cells sorted from blood. The CDR3 bases are TGTGCCACCAGCAGCACGGGGGGGCCAGATACGCAGTATTTT. This gives the protein CATSSTGGPDTQYF.